A selection of T cell receptor beta chains follows, all from one sample in a study of blood T cell repertoires in COVID-19. Using immunoSEQ multiplex PCR, the repertoire was profiled, and TCRdb retains in-frame clones only, with some absent. The sample consists of approximately 52,000 clones, 84% of them appearing once. The source material was peripheral blood. All receptors derive from a woman of 80 years or more with acute or convalescent COVID-19. CDR3s include the opening cysteine and the closing phenylalanine or tryptophan. A D gene is named only where the DNA matches it firmly. The size field is filled for only some rows; it gives once, few, many or a size class.

V	J	size	D	CDR3	DNA
TRBV7-9	TRBJ1-5	.	TRBD1	CASSKDRVDQPQHF	TGTGCCAGCAGCAAGGACAGGGTAGATCAGCCCCAGCATTTT
TRBV25-1	TRBJ2-7	.	TRBD2	CASVRLAGGQYEQYF	TGTGCCAGCGTACGACTAGCGGGGGGCCAATACGAGCAGTACTTC
TRBV6-5	TRBJ2-1	few	TRBD2	CASGRTSGGNEQFF	TGTGCCAGCGGAAGGACTAGCGGGGGAAATGAGCAGTTCTTC
TRBV19	TRBJ1-6	.	.	CASSMGSGTFSYNSPLHF	TGTGCCAGTAGTATGGGTAGCGGCACCTTCTCCTATAATTCACCCCTCCACTTT
TRBV5-1	TRBJ2-2	.	TRBD2	CASSGSSGERGELFF	TGCGCCAGCAGTGGGAGTAGCGGGGAGCGCGGGGAGCTGTTTTTT
TRBV19	TRBJ2-2	.	TRBD2	CASSSTPTSGGAYTGELFF	TGTGCCAGTAGTTCAACCCCGACTAGCGGGGGGGCTTACACCGGGGAGCTGTTTTTT
TRBV9	TRBJ1-1	.	.	CASSVGGAEAFF	TGTGCCAGCAGCGTAGGAGGAGCGGAAGCTTTCTTT
TRBV27	TRBJ2-7	.	TRBD1	CASSEQGAGAYEQYF	TGTGCCAGCAGCGAACAGGGGGCCGGGGCCTACGAGCAGTACTTC
TRBV19	TRBJ1-6	.	.	CASSISDKYNSPLHF	TGTGCCAGTAGTATTTCGGACAAATATAATTCACCCCTCCACTTT
TRBV11-3	TRBJ2-1	.	TRBD2	CASSLSSGGREQFF	TGTGCCAGCAGCTTATCTAGCGGGGGGCGTGAGCAGTTCTTC
TRBV7-8	TRBJ1-5	.	.	CASSLGGEGIKGQPQHF	TGTGCCAGCAGCTTAGGGGGAGAGGGTATCAAGGGTCAGCCCCAGCATTTT
TRBV10-3	TRBJ2-1	.	TRBD2	CAIKSGVYNEQFF	TGTGCCATCAAAAGCGGGGTCTACAATGAGCAGTTCTTC
TRBV3-1/TRBV3-2	TRBJ1-2	.	.	CASSPFGREGYTF	TGTGCCAGCAGCCCCTTCGGCAGGGAAGGCTACACCTTC
TRBV9	TRBJ2-7	.	TRBD1	CASSGTGGSYEQYF	TGTGCCAGCAGCGGGACAGGGGGTTCCTACGAGCAGTACTTC
TRBV7-8	TRBJ1-1	.	.	CASRAGGGMNTEAFF	TGTGCCTCCCGAGCGGGGGGGGGTATGAACACTGAAGCTTTCTTT
TRBV7-2	TRBJ2-1	.	.	CASSLDGGSSYNEQFF	TGTGCCAGCAGCTTAGATGGCGGTAGCTCCTACAATGAGCAGTTCTTC
TRBV2	TRBJ1-6	.	.	CASSVEGSSYNSPLHF	TGTGCCAGCAGTGTTGAGGGCAGCTCCTATAATTCACCCCTCCACTTT
TRBV2	TRBJ2-7	.	.	CASNGFGTPSSYEQYF	TGTGCCAGCAACGGGTTCGGGACACCGAGCTCCTACGAGCAGTACTTC
TRBV1	TRBJ2-3	once	.	CTSSPGLAGSTDTQYF	TGCACCAGCAGCCCTGGACTAGCGGGGAGCACAGATACGCAGTATTTT
TRBV3-1/TRBV3-2	TRBJ2-7	.	.	CASSQTMLGGYEQYF	TGTGCCAGCAGCCAGACCATGTTAGGGGGCTACGAGCAGTACTTC
TRBV11-1	TRBJ2-3	.	.	CASSSQLSTDTQYF	TGTGCCAGCAGCTCCCAACTTAGCACAGATACGCAGTATTTT
TRBV4-2	TRBJ1-3	.	.	CASSQDYSALSGNTIYF	TGTGCCAGCAGCCAAGATTATAGCGCGCTCTCTGGAAACACCATATATTTT
TRBV30	TRBJ1-1	.	.	CAWSLQPGTEAFF	TGTGCCTGGAGTCTCCAGCCGGGGACTGAAGCTTTCTTT
TRBV6-5	TRBJ1-2	.	.	CASSSRVTNYGYTF	TGTGCCAGCAGTTCGCGTGTCACCAACTATGGCTACACCTTC
TRBV7-9	TRBJ1-5	.	.	CASSLGSGYSNQPQHF	TGTGCCAGCAGCTTAGGATCGGGGTATAGCAATCAGCCCCAGCATTTT
TRBV11-3	TRBJ2-3	.	TRBD2	CASSPQRGPDTQYF	TGTGCCAGCAGCCCCCAGCGGGGACCAGATACGCAGTATTTT
TRBV19	TRBJ2-3	.	.	CASSTQTATDTQYF	TGTGCCAGTAGTACCCAGACAGCCACAGATACGCAGTATTTT